Following are 24 T cell receptor beta chains from one sample sequenced in a study of spatial heterogeneity in lung cancer. No antigen has been identified for these receptors. TCRdb called the 5' RACE reads again in MiXCR, with one record for every CDR3 protein. The sample has about 10,000 distinct CDR3 sequences; approximately 53% are singletons. Time point reported: sample taken at primary tumor resection. Study-wide results and caveats: For expanded intratumoral alpha and beta TCRs, counts tracked tumor mutation counts.

Sequenced material: lung tumor tissue, taken at surgery. These receptors originate from a female donor with early-stage non-small cell lung cancer.

Note on this clonotype: Little can be read into the size of this beta chain, an off-target read in a library designed for alpha chains. The chain carries TRBV28 and TRBJ2-7; D is undetermined. CDR3 length: 13 amino acids. The V gene's germline CDR1 is MDHEN and CDR2 SYDVKM. V lost 5 bases and J lost 0, with 8 bases in between. The DNA for the CDR3 is TGTGCCAGCAGTCGGGCCGCCTCCTACGAGCAGTACTTC. As protein: CASSRAASYEQYF.

Notes on this clonotype: This beta chain came through as a stray read in a library set up for alpha chains, and its size says little. This chain connects TRBV29-1 to TRBJ2-5; 9 bases map to TRBD1. Looked up from germline, CDR1 is SQVTM and CDR2 is ANQGSEA. Unmatched junction bases numbered 7, after V lost 6 bases and J lost 2 bases. The CDR3 contains 14 residues. CDR3 coding DNA: TGCAGCGTAGGGGACAGGGTAAATCAAGAGACCCAGTACTTC. Translation gives CSVGDRVNQETQYF.

Within the sample, this clonotype is large. This beta chain is a stray sequence in a library constructed for alpha chains; its clone size is not meaningful. J is TRBJ2-2 and V is TRBV7-7; 7 nucleotides agree with TRBD1. Losses at the gene ends were 0 bases for V and 7 bases for J; bases not matched to a gene: 5. Germline assignment: CDR1 SSHAT and CDR2 FNYEAQ (reference sequence). The CDR3 is made up of 15 amino acids. DNA of the CDR3: TGTGCCAGCAGCTTAGCCACAGGGGTCGGCGGGGAGCTGTTTTTT. Its protein product is CASSLATGVGGELFF.

On this clonotype itself: Since it is a stray read in a library aimed at alpha chains, this beta chain has a size that is not meaningful. The CDR3 coding sequence is TGTGCCAGCAGGGGGCGCGGCAGGGGCTCCTACGAGCAGTACTTC. Its protein product is CASRGRGRGSYEQYF. The chain carries TRBV3-1 and TRBJ2-7; maybe TRBD1 (6 bases). Germline CDR1 reads LGHDT; CDR2 reads YNNKEL (reference sequence). V gave up 6 bases and J gave up 0 bases, with 15 bases separating them. The CDR3 runs to 15 residues.

This clonotype is labeled as medium-sized. This beta chain is an unintended read in a library built for alpha chains; its size means little. This chain joins TRBV9 and TRBJ2-3; either TRBD1 or TRBD2 may fit D (5 bases each). V gave up 0 bases and J gave up 1 base, with 6 bases separating them. CDR1 is SGDLS and CDR2 is YYNGEE in the germline V gene. This CDR3 spans 14 amino acids. The DNA for the CDR3 is TGTGCCAGCAGCGTAGTGGGGGGCACAGATACGCAGTATTTT. It specifies CASSVVGGTDTQYF.

A note on this clonotype: The junction departs from germline at one end; a sequencing error may be responsible. This beta chain is off target for a library built for alpha chains, so its abundance means little. The chain combines TRBV2 with TRBJ1-2, with D perhaps matching TRBD1 (5 bases). Germline V gene lookup returns CDR1 SNHLY and CDR2 FYNNEI. The CDR3 spans 12 residues. The CDR3 DNA reads TGTGCCAGCACTGAAGACAGCTATGGCTATACCTTC. It encodes CASTEDSYGYTF.

For this clonotype: Found in a library prepared for alpha chains, this beta chain is an off-target read, and its abundance has little meaning. CDR3 in amino acids: CASSWGQGANTEAFF. The CDR3 DNA follows: TGTGCCAGCAGTTGGGGACAGGGGGCGAACACTGAAGCTTTCTTT. V and J are TRBV7-9 and TRBJ1-1; 12 bases match TRBD1. V lost 6 bases to trimming and J lost 1 base; unmatched junction nucleotides: 3. The CDR3 loop spans 15 amino acids. The V gene's germline CDR1 is SEHNR and CDR2 FQNEAQ (reference sequence).

Concerning this clonotype itself: Since it is a stray read in a library aimed at alpha chains, this beta chain has a size that is not meaningful. The rearrangement uses TRBV7-2 and TRBJ1-2, with a weak D call TRBD1 (5 bases). Germline V gene sequence: CDR1 SGHTA, CDR2 FQGNSA. The CDR3 is made up of 13 amino acids. V was cut by 2 bases and J by 4 bases, with 8 bases left in between. The CDR3 DNA follows: TGTGCCAGCAGCTTACGGCAGGGCTATGGCTACACCTTC. This encodes CASSLRQGYGYTF.

About this clonotype: A library prepared for alpha chains yielded this beta chain as an off-target read; its size is of little meaning. The chain recombines TRBV3-2 with TRBJ2-1; the tabulated D call, TRBD2, remains unverified against the DNA. TRBV3-2 represents a pseudogene. The CDR3 is made up of 17 amino acids. In nucleotides, the CDR3 is TGTGCCAGCCGGTCTAGCGGGGGCTACTACTCCTACAATGAGCAGTTCTTC. This gives the protein CASRSSGGYYSYNEQFF.

A remark on this clonotype: This beta chain turned up in a library designed for alpha chains; as an off-target read, its abundance says little. This chain links TRBV28 with TRBJ1-2; maybe TRBD1 (5 bases). The germline CDR1 and CDR2 sequences are MDHEN and SYDVKM. Trimming shortened V by 6 bases and J by 2 bases, and 16 bases separated the two germline ends. This CDR3 comprises 15 residues. The CDR3 sequence is CASRFRGSGNYGYTF. The CDR3 DNA sequence: TGTGCCAGCAGGTTCCGGGGGTCGGGGAACTATGGCTACACCTTC.

Points on this clonotype: This beta chain is off target for a library built for alpha chains, so its abundance means little. V and J are TRBV7-8 and TRBJ1-6; D uncertain. CDR1 is SGHVS and CDR2 is FQNEAQ in the germline V gene. This CDR3 has 15 amino acids. V was pared by 1 base and J by 7 bases, with 11 bases between. This chain's CDR3 is CASSLGVRWNSPLHF. Written as DNA, the CDR3 is TGTGCCAGCAGCTTAGGGGTGAGGTGGAATTCACCCCTCCACTTT.

Turning to this clonotype: This beta chain is an unintended read in a library built for alpha chains; its size means little. V is TRBV18 and J is TRBJ1-5; maybe TRBD1 (6 bases). The germline CDR1 and CDR2 sequences are KGHSH and LQKENI. The CDR3 consists of 14 residues. V dropped 4 bases and J dropped 3 bases, with 10 bases sitting between them. CDR3 loop: CASSLGTPNQPQHF. DNA for the CDR3: TGTGCCAGCTCACTCGGGACACCCAATCAGCCCCAGCATTTT.

This clonotype was counted a few times. As an off-target read in a library built for alpha chains, this beta chain has a frequency of little significance. This sequence joins TRBV3-1 and TRBJ2-3; D is uncertain. CDR1 and CDR2 (germline): LGHDT, YNNKEL (reference sequence). The V gene lost 0 bases and the J gene lost 6 bases, with 10 bases spanning the gap. This CDR3 spans 14 amino acids. The CDR3 region has the DNA TGTGCCAGCAGCCAAGACGTCTTCCGTGATACGCAGTATTTT. Encoded protein: CASSQDVFRDTQYF.

In this sample, this clonotype turned up a few times. This beta chain represents an off-target read in a library built for alpha chains; its size is of limited meaning. This chain links TRBV13 with TRBJ2-1; either TRBD1 or TRBD2 may fit D (5 bases each). This CDR3 is 19 amino acids long. The ends were cut back, 5 bases at V and 0 bases at J, with 23 bases in the middle. Germline CDR1 PRHDT, CDR2 FYEKMQ (reference sequence). The CDR3 is CASSPSPLGTLSSYNEQFF. The CDR3 DNA is TGTGCCAGCAGCCCTAGTCCCTTGGGGACCCTGAGCTCCTACAATGAGCAGTTCTTC.

Turning to this clonotype: The library was designed around alpha chains, so this beta chain is a stray read whose abundance carries little weight. The chain is built from TRBV11-2 and TRBJ2-7; tentative D call: TRBD2 (6 bases). The CDR3 runs to 15 residues. The germline V and J ends were trimmed by 0 bases and 5 bases, with 14 bases remaining between them. CDR1 is SGHAT, CDR2 FQNNGV, per germline. The CDR3 here is CASSLEATSLHEQYF. The DNA of the CDR3 is TGTGCCAGCAGCTTAGAAGCCACTAGCCTCCACGAGCAGTACTTC.

Details on this clonotype: This beta chain represents an off-target read in a library built for alpha chains; its size is of limited meaning. The chain uses TRBV11-2 and TRBJ2-1; D may match TRBD1 or TRBD2 (5 bases each). The CDR3 contains 14 residues. Germline CDR1 SGHAT, CDR2 FQNNGV. Trimming shortened V by 6 bases and J by 7 bases, and 16 bases separated the two germline ends. The CDR3 DNA is TGTGCCAGCAGTAAGGGTTGGGGGATGAATGAGCAGTTCTTC. Translation: CASSKGWGMNEQFF.

On this clonotype: Found in a library prepared for alpha chains, this beta chain is an off-target read, and its abundance has little meaning. The chain couples TRBV18 to TRBJ2-3; no firm D call. The V end lost 0 bases, the J end lost 4 bases, and 14 bases lay between the germline ends. CDR3 length: 16 amino acids. Germline CDR1 reads KGHSH; CDR2 reads LQKENI. The CDR3 region is CASSPPSRRVPDTQYF. CDR3 DNA sequence: TGTGCCAGCTCACCACCGAGCCGAAGGGTGCCAGATACGCAGTATTTT.

The sample holds a few counts of this clonotype. Since the library was made to target alpha chains, this beta chain is a stray read and its abundance is not meaningful. J is TRBJ2-3 and V is TRBV28; tentatively, D is TRBD2 (6 bases). Looked up from germline, CDR1 is MDHEN and CDR2 is SYDVKM. The CDR3 runs 15 residues. With 5 bases removed from V and 2 bases from J, the gap between germline ends came to 14 bases. DNA for the CDR3: TGTGCCAGCAGTCTATCCGGCGGGGTCACAGATACGCAGTATTTT. Protein: CASSLSGGVTDTQYF.

To note about this clonotype: Since the library was made to target alpha chains, this beta chain is a stray read and its abundance is not meaningful. The chain couples TRBV7-2 to TRBJ2-2; 8 positions match TRBD2. CDR3 length equals 17 residues. Germline assignment: CDR1 SGHTA and CDR2 FQGNSA. Trimming cost V 6 bases and J 4 bases; bases outside gene matches: 13. Written as DNA, the CDR3 is TGTGCCAGCAGGCCACCGGGACTAGGGGCGGGCACCGGGGAGCTGTTTTTT. Translated, it gives CASRPPGLGAGTGELFF.

This clonotype has only a few counts. This beta chain is off target for a library built for alpha chains, so its abundance means little. The rearrangement links TRBV6-6 to TRBJ2-3, with D perhaps TRBD1 (6 bases). Germline V gives CDR1 MNHNY, CDR2 SVGAGI (reference sequence). This CDR3 spans 14 amino acids. Trimming cost V 3 bases and J 7 bases, with 14 bases left between them. The CDR3 region is CASSYDRITYTQYF. The CDR3 nucleotides are TGTGCCAGCAGTTATGACAGGATCACGTATACGCAGTATTTT.

This clonotype was detected a few times. The library was designed around alpha chains, so this beta chain is a stray read whose abundance carries little weight. The chain is built from TRBV5-6 and TRBJ2-4; D is undetermined. The CDR3 sequence is 12 residues long. The germline gives CDR1 SGHDT, CDR2 YYEEEE. Between the trimmed V and J ends, which lost 2 bases and 8 bases, there was a span of 8 bases. CDR3 sequence (DNA): TGTGCCAGCAGCTTTGGTGTGGACATTCAGTACTTC. Amino acids: CASSFGVDIQYF.

This clonotype was observed a single time. As an off-target read in a library built for alpha chains, this beta chain has a frequency of little significance. This chain connects TRBV7-3 to TRBJ1-5, with 9 bases matching TRBD1. Unmatched junction bases numbered 12, after V lost 6 bases and J lost 3 bases. The CDR3 is made up of 17 amino acids. Per the germline V gene, CDR1 is SGHTA and CDR2 is FQGTGA. CDR3: CASSFFSGQGTNQPQHF. The DNA for the CDR3 is TGTGCCAGCAGTTTTTTTTCGGGACAGGGAACCAATCAGCCCCAGCATTTT.

This clonotype was seen a single time. Because this beta chain is a stray read in a library intended to capture alpha chains, its abundance should not be given much weight. This chain joins TRBV11-3 and TRBJ2-1; tentatively, D is TRBD1 (5 bases). The CDR3 spans 15 residues. CDR1 and CDR2 (germline): SGHNT, YENEEA. Trimming cost V 2 bases and J 0 bases, with 8 bases left between them. DNA of the CDR3: TGTGCCAGCAGCTTACAGGGAAGCTCCTACAATGAGCAGTTCTTC. Protein product: CASSLQGSSYNEQFF. Supplemented by reference TRBV11-3 and TRBJ2-1, the full variable domain reads EAGVVQSPRYKIIEKKQPVAFWCNPISGHNTLYWYLQNLGQGPELLIRYENEEAVDDSQLPKDRFSAERLKGVDSTLKIQPAELGDSAVYLCASSLQGSSYNEQFFGPGTRLTVL.

As regards this clonotype: The library was built for alpha chains, so this beta chain is an off-target read and its size means little. The chain recombines TRBV5-5 with TRBJ2-1, with 11 nucleotides matching TRBD2. The CDR3 is 16 amino acids. Losses at the gene ends were 4 bases for V and 3 bases for J; bases not matched to a gene: 6. The germline CDR1 and CDR2 sequences are SGHKS and YYEKEE (reference sequence). The DNA of the CDR3 is TGTGCCAGCAGCGCGCTTGGGACTAGCGGCTACAATGAGCAGTTCTTC. This codes for CASSALGTSGYNEQFF.